The clone carrying this T cell receptor beta chain was observed a few times. TCRdb ran MiXCR on the RT-PCR reads and lists one entry per CDR3 protein. Of 500,000 to 700,000 distinct CDR3 sequences detected, approximately 22% appear once; the ten largest clones hold around 2.8%. The data are from a study of response to subunit inactivated influenza vaccine. The V gene's germline CDR1 is SNHLY and CDR2 FYNNEI. Trimming took off 8 bases at V and 2 bases at J, with 7 bases between the two ends. CDR3 length equals 11 residues. The sample was also reused in another study, on T cells expressing NK-cell markers. That work states: 5'RACE template switching with UMIs produced the TCR beta cDNA.

This sequence was found in a man aged 45-65 years who received an inactivated influenza vaccine. This chain connects TRBV2 to TRBJ2-7; no clear D. The specimen comprised CD4+ T cells sorted from PBMCs, sampled 11 to 12 days after vaccination. The CDR3 loop reads CASVGAYEQYF. In DNA form, the CDR3 reads TGTGCCAGCGTAGGAGCCTACGAGCAGTACTTC.